Below, 21 T cell receptor beta chains from the same sample are listed, as sequenced in a study of graft-versus-host responses after intestinal transplantation. To release intraepithelial and lamina propria lymphocytes, the graft tissue was processed. Clones were read by immunoSEQ multiplex PCR, and TCRdb kept only the in-frame ones, dropping some. The sample yields 22,000 or so clones, around 81% seen once. Sequenced here: ileum tissue, sampled 12 days after intestinal transplant. The receptors shown here come from a human patient who received an intestinal transplant, so some T cells may come from the graft donor.

The chain is built from TRBV7-3 and TRBJ1-1, with 7 positions matching TRBD1. This CDR3 comprises 18 residues. With 0 bases clipped from V and 4 bases from J, the junction kept 14 bases outside the gene matches. CDR1 and CDR2 from the germline V gene are SGHTA and FQGTGA. CDR3 nucleotides: TGTGCCAGCAGCTTAACCCCGACAGGGAGAGGATCTGGCACTGAAGCTTTCTTT. This sequence encodes CASSLTPTGRGSGTEAFF.

The chain couples TRBV7-2 to TRBJ1-2, with D hard to call. The germline CDR1 and CDR2 sequences are SGHTA and FQGNSA. This CDR3 is 13 amino acids long. Trimming pared 5 bases from V and 8 bases from J, leaving 15 bases between. The CDR3, as DNA: TGTGCCAGCAGCCCCACCGGCGGGCCCGGCTACACCTTC. Encoded protein: CASSPTGGPGYTF.

The chain recombines TRBV7-9 with TRBJ2-7, with TRBD1 as a possible D gene (6 bases). Deletions cut 5 bases from V and 3 bases from J, with 14 bases between. The CDR3 loop spans 14 amino acids. CDR1 SEHNR and CDR2 FQNEAQ come from the germline V gene (reference sequence). CDR3 DNA: TGTGCCAGCAGCCTGGGGGCAGAGTACTACGAGCAGTACTTC. Translation: CASSLGAEYYEQYF.

J is TRBJ1-2 and V is TRBV4-1; D gene uncertain. V was shortened by 3 bases and J by 8 bases, with 10 bases between the two germline ends. Germline CDR1 and CDR2: MGHRA and YSYEKL. The CDR3 totals 12 residues. The CDR3 sequence: CASSHPRAGYTF. CDR3 sequence (DNA): TGCGCCAGCAGCCATCCCCGTGCGGGCTACACCTTC.

The chain has TRBV19 and TRBJ1-5; 7 nucleotides agree with TRBD1. Trimming at V came to 9 bases and at J to 9 bases, leaving 14 bases not matched to a gene. Germline loops: CDR1 LNHDA, CDR2 SQIVND (reference sequence). The CDR3 is 14 residues long. CDR3 region: CASRNTGVVGPQHF. CDR3 nucleotides: TGTGCCAGCAGAAATACAGGGGTAGTAGGGCCCCAGCATTTT.

The chain couples TRBV5-6 to TRBJ2-7; 7 nucleotides align to TRBD1. The germline CDR1 and CDR2 sequences are SGHDT and YYEEEE. The CDR3 is made up of 13 amino acids. V lost 2 bases, J lost 4 bases, and 3 bases stayed unmatched. CDR3 in DNA: TGTGCCAGCAGCTTTGGGGACAGTTACGAGCAGTACTTC. Translated, it gives CASSFGDSYEQYF. Full variable domain (remainder filled in from reference TRBV5-6 and TRBJ2-7): DAGVTQSPTHLIKTRGQQVTLRCSPKSGHDTVSWYQQALGQGPQFIFQYYEEEERQRGNFPDRFSGHQFPNYSSELNVNALLLGDSALYLCASSFGDSYEQYFGPGTRLTVT.

The chain employs TRBV7-3 and TRBJ2-5; D is possibly TRBD2 (5 bases). V lost 5 bases to trimming and J lost 5 bases, with 15 bases between them. The CDR3 runs to 14 residues. Germline assignment: CDR1 SGHTA and CDR2 FQGTGA. CDR3 region: CASSPRAPGETQYF. Here the CDR3 DNA reads TGTGCCAGCAGCCCCCGGGCCCCGGGGGAGACCCAGTACTTC.

There are a few counts of this clone. At one of its ends the junction is not consistent with the germline gene, which may arise from a read error. The chain couples TRBV10-2 to TRBJ2-7, with a weak D call TRBD2 (6 bases). The length of the CDR3 is 13 residues. CDR1 and CDR2 (germline): WSHSY, SAAADI. For the CDR3, the DNA is TGCGCCAGCAGTGATTGGAGGGCCGACGATCAGTACTTC. Translated: CASSDWRADDQYF.

J is TRBJ2-1 and V is TRBV28, with 12 bases matching TRBD2. The V segment lost 5 bases and the J segment 9 bases; nucleotides outside the gene matches: 5. CDR3 size: 14 residues. The germline gives CDR1 MDHEN, CDR2 SYDVKM. CDR3: CASSLLAGGAEQFF. CDR3 nucleotides: TGTGCCAGCAGTCTCCTAGCGGGAGGGGCTGAGCAGTTCTTC. Supplemented by reference TRBV28 and TRBJ2-1, the full variable domain reads DVKVTQSSRYLVKRTGEKVFLECVQDMDHENMFWYRQDPGLGLRLIYFSYDVKMKEKGDIPEGYSVSREKKERFSLILESASTNQTSMYLCASSLLAGGAEQFFGPGTRLTVL.

V usage is TRBV6-5 and J usage is TRBJ2-7; TRBD1 matches 10 bases. Germline CDR1 and CDR2: MNHEY and SVGAGI. This CDR3 contains 14 residues. With V trimmed by 6 bases and J by 4 bases, 6 bases remained unmatched. The CDR3 nucleotides are TGTGCCAGCAGCTCCGGGACAGGGGTTTACGAGCAGTACTTC. Amino acid sequence: CASSSGTGVYEQYF.

The V and J genes are TRBV11-3 and TRBJ1-4, with D hard to call. Germline lookup yields CDR1 SGHNT and CDR2 YENEEA. The CDR3 is 15 amino acids. Between the trimmed V and J ends, which lost 1 base and 3 bases, there was a span of 9 bases. The CDR3 nucleotides read TGTGCCAGCAGCTTAGGGCAGTTCCCTAATGAAAAACTGTTTTTT. It encodes CASSLGQFPNEKLFF.

The V call is TRBV9, the J call TRBJ2-6; D is perhaps TRBD1 (6 bases). Germline CDR1 is SGDLS and CDR2 is YYNGEE. The CDR3 sequence is 19 residues long. Trimming cost V 0 bases and J 0 bases, with 16 bases left between them. The CDR3 sequence is CASSVDRTAYFSGANVLTF. The DNA of the CDR3 is TGTGCCAGCAGCGTAGACAGGACAGCCTATTTCTCTGGGGCCAACGTCCTGACTTTC.

The genes are TRBV7-3 and TRBJ2-3; 9 nucleotides match TRBD1. V was clipped by 4 bases and J by 2 bases; unmatched bases: 4. Germline CDR1 is SGHTA and CDR2 is FQGTGA. The CDR3 length is 15 residues. In DNA form, the CDR3 reads TGTGCCAGCAGCTACCGGGACAGGGTCACAGATACGCAGTATTTT. It translates to CASSYRDRVTDTQYF.

V gene TRBV7-9 combines with J gene TRBJ2-1; D is perhaps TRBD2 (5 bases). Germline-derived CDR1 and CDR2 are SEHNR and FQNEAQ (reference sequence). This CDR3 spans 13 amino acids. Between the trimmed V and J ends, which lost 1 base and 6 bases, there was a span of 7 bases. In DNA form, the CDR3 reads TGTGCCAGCAGCTTAGGGACTGGCAATGAGCAGTTCTTC. It codes for CASSLGTGNEQFF. Filled out from reference TRBV7-9 and TRBJ2-1, the complete variable domain reads DTGVSQNPRHKITKRGQNVTFRCDPISEHNRLYWYRQTLGQGPEFLTYFQNEAQLEKSRLLSDRFSAERPKGSFSTLEIQRTEQGDSAMYLCASSLGTGNEQFFGPGTRLTVL.

The rearrangement links TRBV6-6 to TRBJ2-7; possible D gene TRBD2, 5 bases. The V end was cut by 6 bases, the J end by 6 bases, with 15 bases between. The CDR3 is 13 residues long. Per the germline V gene, CDR1 is MNHNY and CDR2 is SVGAGI (reference sequence). The CDR3 DNA reads TGTGCCAGCAGGGAAACGGACTCTCTCGAGCAGTACTTC. This encodes CASRETDSLEQYF.

V gene TRBV6-5 combines with J gene TRBJ1-3, with 7 bases that match TRBD1. The germline V gene encodes CDR1 MNHEY and CDR2 SVGAGI. The CDR3 loop spans 15 amino acids. V shed 0 bases, J shed 4 bases, and the junction held 3 bases outside the gene matches. CDR3 sequence (DNA): TGTGCCAGCAGTTACTCAACGGGACAGGGAAACACCATATATTTT. This codes for CASSYSTGQGNTIYF.

V gene TRBV5-6 combines with J gene TRBJ2-1; TRBD2 matches 10 bases. The germline gives CDR1 SGHDT, CDR2 YYEEEE. V dropped 7 bases and J dropped 12; count of bases not matched to a gene: 16. The CDR3 spans 15 residues. DNA of the CDR3: TGTGCCAGCCGGAAAGCGGGAGGGCCTAAGTCTGGGCAGTTCTTC. It translates to CASRKAGGPKSGQFF.

The rearrangement joins TRBV5-4 to TRBJ2-5, with 9 bases fitting TRBD1. Looked up from germline, CDR1 is SGHNT and CDR2 is YYREEE (reference sequence). The CDR3 loop spans 16 amino acids. Germline trimming cut 4 bases from V and 5 bases from J; bases unmatched to any gene: 12. The CDR3 protein is CASSPNGGQGRETQYF. The DNA for the CDR3 is TGTGCCAGCAGCCCCAACGGGGGACAGGGTAGGGAGACCCAGTACTTC.

The gene calls are TRBV7-2 and TRBJ2-1, with 12 bases that match TRBD1. This CDR3 has 18 amino acids. Germline assignment: CDR1 SGHTA and CDR2 FQGNSA. The V and J ends lost 3 bases and 5 bases, in that order; junction bases with no gene match: 11. The CDR3 region is CASSFRDRGRLANNEQFF. In DNA, the CDR3 is TGTGCCAGCAGCTTTCGGGACAGGGGGCGGTTAGCTAACAATGAGCAGTTCTTC.

This chain connects TRBV9 to TRBJ2-1; 10 nucleotides agree with TRBD1. The length of the CDR3 is 14 residues. Germline lookup yields CDR1 SGDLS and CDR2 YYNGEE. J gave up 5 bases and V 4 bases, and 3 bases lay outside the gene matches. CDR3 sequence: CASSPGQGNNEQFF. The CDR3 nucleotides read TGTGCCAGCAGCCCGGGACAGGGGAACAATGAGCAGTTCTTC.

The chain has TRBV10-1 and TRBJ2-5; TRBD2 matches at 7 bases. This CDR3 has 13 residues. Germline V gene data show CDR1 as WNHNN and CDR2 as SYGVQD (reference sequence). V trimming: 4 bases; J trimming: 4 bases; junction bases outside the gene matches: 3. The CDR3 is CASSAGGGETQYF. The CDR3 region has the DNA TGCGCCAGCAGTGCGGGCGGGGGAGAGACCCAGTACTTC.